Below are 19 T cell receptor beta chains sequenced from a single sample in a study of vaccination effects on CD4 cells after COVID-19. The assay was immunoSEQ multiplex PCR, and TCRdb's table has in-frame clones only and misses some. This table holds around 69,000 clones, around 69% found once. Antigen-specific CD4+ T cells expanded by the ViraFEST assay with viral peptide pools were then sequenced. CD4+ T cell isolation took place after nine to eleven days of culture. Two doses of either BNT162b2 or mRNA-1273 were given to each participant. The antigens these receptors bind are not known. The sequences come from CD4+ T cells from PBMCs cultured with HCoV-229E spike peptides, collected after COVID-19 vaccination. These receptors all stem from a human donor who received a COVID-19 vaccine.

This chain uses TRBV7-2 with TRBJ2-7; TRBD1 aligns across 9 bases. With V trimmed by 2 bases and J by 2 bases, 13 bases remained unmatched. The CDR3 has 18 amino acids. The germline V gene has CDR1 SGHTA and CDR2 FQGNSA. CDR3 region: CASSLTGQGRLLTYEQYV. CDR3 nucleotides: TGTGCCAGCAGCTTAACGGGACAGGGTAGGCTTCTCACCTACGAGCAGTACGTC.

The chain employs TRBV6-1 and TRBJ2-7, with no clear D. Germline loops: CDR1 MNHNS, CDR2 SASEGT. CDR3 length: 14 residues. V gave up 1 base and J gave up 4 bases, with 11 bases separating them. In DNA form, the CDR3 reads TGTGCCAGCAGTGAAGGTTCAGGTTTGTACGAGCAGTACGTC. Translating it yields CASSEGSGLYEQYV.

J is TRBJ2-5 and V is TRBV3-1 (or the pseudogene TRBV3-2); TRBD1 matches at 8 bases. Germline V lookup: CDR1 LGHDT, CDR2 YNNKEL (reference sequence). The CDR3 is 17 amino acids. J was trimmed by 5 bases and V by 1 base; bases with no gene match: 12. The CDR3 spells CASSQGSFQGAGETQYF. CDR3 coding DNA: TGTGCCAGCAGCCAAGGGTCGTTCCAGGGGGCGGGGGAGACCCAGTACTTC.

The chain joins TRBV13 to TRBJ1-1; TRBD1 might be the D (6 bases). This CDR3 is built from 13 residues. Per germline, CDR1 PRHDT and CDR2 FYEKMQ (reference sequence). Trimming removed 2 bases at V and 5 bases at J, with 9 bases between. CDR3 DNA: TGTGCCAGCAGCTTAACTCAGGGGACTGAAGCTTTCTTT. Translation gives CASSLTQGTEAFF.

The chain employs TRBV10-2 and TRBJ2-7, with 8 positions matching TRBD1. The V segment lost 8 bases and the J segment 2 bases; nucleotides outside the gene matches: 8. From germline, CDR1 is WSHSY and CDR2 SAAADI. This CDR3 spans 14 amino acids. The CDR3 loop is CASRNQGATYEQYV. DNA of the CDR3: TGCGCCAGCCGAAACCAGGGGGCCACCTACGAGCAGTACGTC.

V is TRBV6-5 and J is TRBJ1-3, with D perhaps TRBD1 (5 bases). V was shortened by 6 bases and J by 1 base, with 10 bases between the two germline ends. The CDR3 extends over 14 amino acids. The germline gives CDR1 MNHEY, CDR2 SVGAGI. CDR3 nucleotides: TGTGCCAGCAGCCGGGGCGATTCTGGAAACACCATATATTTT. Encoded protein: CASSRGDSGNTIYF.

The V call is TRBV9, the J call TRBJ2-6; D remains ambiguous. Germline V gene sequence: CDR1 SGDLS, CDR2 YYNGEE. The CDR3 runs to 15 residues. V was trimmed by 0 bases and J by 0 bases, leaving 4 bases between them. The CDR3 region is CASSVDTSGANVLTF. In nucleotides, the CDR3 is TGTGCCAGCAGCGTAGATACCTCTGGGGCCAACGTCCTGACTTTC.

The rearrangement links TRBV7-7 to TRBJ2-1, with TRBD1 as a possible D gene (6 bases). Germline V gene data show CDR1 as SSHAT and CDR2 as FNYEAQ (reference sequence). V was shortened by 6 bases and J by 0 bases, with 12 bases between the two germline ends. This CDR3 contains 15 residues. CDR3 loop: CASSPQGSSYNEQFF. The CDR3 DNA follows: TGTGCCAGCAGTCCGCAGGGGAGCTCCTACAATGAGCAGTTCTTC.

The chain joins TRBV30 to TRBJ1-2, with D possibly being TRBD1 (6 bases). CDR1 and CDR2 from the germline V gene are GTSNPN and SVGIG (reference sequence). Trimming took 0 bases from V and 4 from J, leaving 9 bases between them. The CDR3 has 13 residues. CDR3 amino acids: CAWSVGGGYGYTF. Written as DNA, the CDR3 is TGTGCCTGGAGTGTAGGGGGAGGCTATGGCTACACCTTC.

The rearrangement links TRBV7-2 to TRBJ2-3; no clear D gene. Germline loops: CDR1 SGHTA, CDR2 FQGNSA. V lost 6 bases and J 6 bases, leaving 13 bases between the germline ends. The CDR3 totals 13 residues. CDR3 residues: CASSPTVYDTQYF. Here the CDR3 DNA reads TGTGCCAGCAGTCCTACTGTCTACGATACGCAGTATTTT.

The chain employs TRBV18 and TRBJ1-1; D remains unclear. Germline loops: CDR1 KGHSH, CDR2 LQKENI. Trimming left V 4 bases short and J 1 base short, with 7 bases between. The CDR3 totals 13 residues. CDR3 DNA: TGTGCCAGCTCACAGGGCGGGAACACTGAAGCTTTCTTT. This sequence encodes CASSQGGNTEAFF. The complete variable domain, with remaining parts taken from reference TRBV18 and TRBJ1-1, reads NAGVMQNPRHLVRRRGQEARLRCSPMKGHSHVYWYRQLPEEGLKFMVYLQKENIIDESGMPKERFSAEFPKEGPSILRIQQVVRGDSAAYFCASSQGGNTEAFFGQGTRLTVV.

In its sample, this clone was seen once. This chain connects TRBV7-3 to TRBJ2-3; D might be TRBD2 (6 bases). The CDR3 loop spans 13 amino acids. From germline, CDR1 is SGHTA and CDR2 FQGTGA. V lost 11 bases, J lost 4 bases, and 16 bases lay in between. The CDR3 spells CARKGGAPDTQYF. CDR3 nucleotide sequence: TGTGCCCGTAAGGGCGGGGCCCCAGATACGCAGTATTTT. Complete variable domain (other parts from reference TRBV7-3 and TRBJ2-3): GAGVSQTPSNKVTEKGKYVELRCDPISGHTALYWYRQSLGQGPEFLIYFQGTGAADDSGLPNDRFFAVRPEGSVSTLKIQRTERGDSAVYLCARKGGAPDTQYFGPGTRLTVL.

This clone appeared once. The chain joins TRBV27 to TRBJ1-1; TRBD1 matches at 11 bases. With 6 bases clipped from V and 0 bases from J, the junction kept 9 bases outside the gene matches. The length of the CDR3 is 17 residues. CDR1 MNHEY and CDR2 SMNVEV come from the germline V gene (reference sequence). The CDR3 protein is CASSDGDRGSMNTEAFF. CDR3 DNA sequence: TGTGCCAGCAGCGACGGGGACAGGGGGTCCATGAACACTGAAGCTTTCTTT.

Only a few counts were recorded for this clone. CDR3 in DNA: TGTGCCAGCTCACCGGCCGATCGCAGACAGACAGATAATTCACCCCTCCACTTT. It is translated as CASSPADRRQTDNSPLHF. V gene TRBV18 combines with J gene TRBJ1-6; tentatively, D is TRBD1 (5 bases). The V and J ends lost 3 bases and 5 bases respectively, with 20 bases between them. Germline CDR1 and CDR2: KGHSH and LQKENI. The CDR3 contains 18 residues.

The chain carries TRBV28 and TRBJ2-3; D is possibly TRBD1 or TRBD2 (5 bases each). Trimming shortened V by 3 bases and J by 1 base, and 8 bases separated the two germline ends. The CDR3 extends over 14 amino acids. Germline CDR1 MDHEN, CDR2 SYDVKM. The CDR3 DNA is TGTGCCAGCAGTTTGGGGGTCCGCACAGATACGCAGTATTTT. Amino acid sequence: CASSLGVRTDTQYF.

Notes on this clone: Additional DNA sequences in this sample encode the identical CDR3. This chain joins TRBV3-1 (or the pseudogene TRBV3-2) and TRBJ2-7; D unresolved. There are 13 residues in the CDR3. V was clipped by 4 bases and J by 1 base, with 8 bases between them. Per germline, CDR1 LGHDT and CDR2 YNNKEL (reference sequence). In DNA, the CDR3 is TGTGCCAGCAGCCGAGGACGGTCCTACGAGCAGTACGTC. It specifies CASSRGRSYEQYV.

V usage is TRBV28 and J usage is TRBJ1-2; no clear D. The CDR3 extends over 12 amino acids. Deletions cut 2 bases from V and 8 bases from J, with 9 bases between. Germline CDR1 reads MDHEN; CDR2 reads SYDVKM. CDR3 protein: CASSLVGKGYTF. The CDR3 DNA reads TGTGCCAGCAGTTTAGTGGGTAAAGGCTACACCTTC.

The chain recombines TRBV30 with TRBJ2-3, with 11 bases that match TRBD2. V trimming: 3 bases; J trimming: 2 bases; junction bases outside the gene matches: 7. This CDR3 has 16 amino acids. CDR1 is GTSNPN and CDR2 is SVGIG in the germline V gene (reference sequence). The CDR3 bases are TGTGCCTGGAGGTCGACTAGCGGGGCATACACAGATACGCAGTATTTT. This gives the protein CAWRSTSGAYTDTQYF.

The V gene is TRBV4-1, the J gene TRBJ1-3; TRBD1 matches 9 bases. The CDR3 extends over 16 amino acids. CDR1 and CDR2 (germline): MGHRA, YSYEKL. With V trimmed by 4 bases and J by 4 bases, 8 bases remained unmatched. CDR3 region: CASSPMGTGRGNTIYF. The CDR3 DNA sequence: TGCGCCAGCAGCCCCATGGGGACAGGGAGAGGAAACACCATATATTTT.